This TCR beta chain was retrieved from a study of T cells after posttransplantation cyclophosphamide. The CDR3 extends over 17 amino acids. Per germline, CDR1 SGDLS and CDR2 YYNGEE. Trimming took 0 bases from V and 1 from J; bases not matched to a gene: 3. A marrow graft followed busulfan-fludarabine conditioning, with cyclophosphamide on days +3 and +4. A note on this clone: Its antigen is still unknown.

General study points: Tissue-infiltrating T cells from skin or gut overlapped little with blood T cells. Donor-recipient repertoire similarity was low at 1-2 months, rising over year one.

Produced via immunoSEQ multiplex PCR; TCRdb's table is partial and in-frame only. The repertoire consists of approximately 22,000 clones, with 85% to 90% occurring once and the leading ten covering around 10%. The starting material was PBMCs, obtained after allogeneic stem cell transplant with posttransplant cyclophosphamide. The chain joins TRBV9 to TRBJ2-5; the match to TRBD2 covers 13 bases. This receptor was identified in a female patient in her 30s who received an allogeneic stem cell transplant from an unrelated donor, was CMV-positive, and had no GVHD. The graft donor may account for some of the T cells. CDR3 coding DNA: TGTGCCAGCAGCGTAGCGACTAGCGGGGGGTCCCAAGAGACCCAGTACTTC. Translated, it gives CASSVATSGGSQETQYF.